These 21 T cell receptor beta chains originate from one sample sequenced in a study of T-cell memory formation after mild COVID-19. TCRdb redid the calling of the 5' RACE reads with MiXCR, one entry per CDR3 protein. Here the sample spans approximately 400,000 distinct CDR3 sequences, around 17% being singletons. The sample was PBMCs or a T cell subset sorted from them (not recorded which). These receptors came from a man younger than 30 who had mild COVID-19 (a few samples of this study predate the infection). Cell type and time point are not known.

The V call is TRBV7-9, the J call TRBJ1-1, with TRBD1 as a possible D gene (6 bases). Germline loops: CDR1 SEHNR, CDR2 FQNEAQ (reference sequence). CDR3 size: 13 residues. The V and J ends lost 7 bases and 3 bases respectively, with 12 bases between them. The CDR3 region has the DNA TGTGCCAGCACCAAAGGGGGGGACACTGAAGCTTTCTTT. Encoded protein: CASTKGGDTEAFF.

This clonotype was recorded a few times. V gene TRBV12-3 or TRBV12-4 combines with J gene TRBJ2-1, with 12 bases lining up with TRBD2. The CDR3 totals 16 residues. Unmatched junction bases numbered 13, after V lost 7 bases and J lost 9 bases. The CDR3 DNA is TGTGCCAGCACCACCCTCCTAGCGGGGGGGAGGTTTGAGCAGTTCTTC. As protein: CASTTLLAGGRFEQFF.

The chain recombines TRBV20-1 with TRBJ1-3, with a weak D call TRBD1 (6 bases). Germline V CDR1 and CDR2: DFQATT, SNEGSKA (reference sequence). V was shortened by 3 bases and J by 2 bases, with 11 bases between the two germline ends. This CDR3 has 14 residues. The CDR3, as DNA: TGCAGTGCTAGCTTCAGGGGTACTGGAAACACCATATATTTT. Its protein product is CSASFRGTGNTIYF.

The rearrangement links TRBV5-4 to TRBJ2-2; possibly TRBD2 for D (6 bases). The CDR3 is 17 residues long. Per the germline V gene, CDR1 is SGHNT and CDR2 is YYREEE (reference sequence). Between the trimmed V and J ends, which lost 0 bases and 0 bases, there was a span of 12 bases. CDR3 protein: CASSLDGIAANTGELFF. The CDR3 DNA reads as TGTGCCAGCAGCTTGGATGGAATAGCGGCGAACACCGGGGAGCTGTTTTTT.

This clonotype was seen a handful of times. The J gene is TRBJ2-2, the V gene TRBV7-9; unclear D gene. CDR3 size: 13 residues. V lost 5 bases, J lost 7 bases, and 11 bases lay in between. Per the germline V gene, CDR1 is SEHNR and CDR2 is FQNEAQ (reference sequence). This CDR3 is CASSLKRVGELFF. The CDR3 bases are TGTGCCAGCAGCCTAAAACGGGTCGGGGAGCTGTTTTTT.

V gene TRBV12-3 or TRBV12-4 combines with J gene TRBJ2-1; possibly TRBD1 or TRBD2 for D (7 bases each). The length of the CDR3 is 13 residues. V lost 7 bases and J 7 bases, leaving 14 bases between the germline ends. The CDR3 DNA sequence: TGTGCCAGCACAGGGGGGGCAGCGAATGAGCAGTTCTTC. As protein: CASTGGAANEQFF.

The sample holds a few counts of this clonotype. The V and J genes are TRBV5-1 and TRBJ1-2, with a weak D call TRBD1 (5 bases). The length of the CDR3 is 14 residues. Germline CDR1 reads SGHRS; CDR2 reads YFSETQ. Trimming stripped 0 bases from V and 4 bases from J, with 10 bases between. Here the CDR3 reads CASSLVDSAYGYTF. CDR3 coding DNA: TGCGCCAGCAGCTTGGTAGACAGCGCCTATGGCTACACCTTC.

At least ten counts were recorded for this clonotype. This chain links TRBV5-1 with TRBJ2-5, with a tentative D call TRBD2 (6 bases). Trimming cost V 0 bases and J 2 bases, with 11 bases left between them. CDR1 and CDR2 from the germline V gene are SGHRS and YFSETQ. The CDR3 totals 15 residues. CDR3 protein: CASSLDPAGQETQYF. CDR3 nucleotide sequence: TGCGCCAGCAGCTTGGACCCGGCGGGGCAAGAGACCCAGTACTTC. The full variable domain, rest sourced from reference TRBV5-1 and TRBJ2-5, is KAGVTQTPRYLIKTRGQQVTLSCSPISGHRSVSWYQQTPGQGLQFLFEYFSETQRNKGNFPGRFSGRQFSNSRSEMNVSTLELGDSALYLCASSLDPAGQETQYFGPGTRLLVL.

The CDR3 here is CASSDGQGDTEAFF. CDR3 bases: TGTGCCAGCAGTGACGGACAGGGGGACACTGAAGCTTTCTTT. The rearrangement uses TRBV6-1 and TRBJ1-1, with TRBD1 matching over 10 bases. CDR3 length: 14 residues. Germline-derived CDR1 and CDR2 are MNHNS and SASEGT. V lost 3 bases, J lost 3 bases, and 1 base stayed unmatched.

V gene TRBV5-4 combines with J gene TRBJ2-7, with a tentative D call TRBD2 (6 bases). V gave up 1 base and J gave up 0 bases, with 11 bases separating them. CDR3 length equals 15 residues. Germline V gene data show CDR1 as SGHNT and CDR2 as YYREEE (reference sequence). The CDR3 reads CASSLLRGSSYEQYF. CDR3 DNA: TGTGCCAGCAGCTTGCTTCGGGGGAGCTCCTACGAGCAGTACTTC.

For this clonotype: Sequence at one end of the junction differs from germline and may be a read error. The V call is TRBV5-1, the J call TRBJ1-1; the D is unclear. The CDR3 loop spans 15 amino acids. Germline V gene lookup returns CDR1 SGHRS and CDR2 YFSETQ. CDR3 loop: CASSLGAPTNTEAYF. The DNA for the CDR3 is TGCGCCAGCAGCTTGGGGGCACCCACGAACACTGAAGCTTACTTT.

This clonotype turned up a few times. The CDR3 DNA follows: TGCGCCAGCAGCCAACAGACAGGGGCCTATGGCTACACCTTC. Translating gives CASSQQTGAYGYTF. V is TRBV4-3 and J is TRBJ1-2; 8 bases are a match to TRBD1. The CDR3 has 14 residues. The germline gives CDR1 LGHNA, CDR2 YSLEER. V was clipped by 2 bases and J by 4 bases; unmatched bases: 3.

The CDR3 here is CSVGTAAYNEQFF. CDR3 bases: TGCAGCGTTGGAACAGCTGCCTACAATGAGCAGTTCTTC. The V call is TRBV29-1, the J call TRBJ2-1, with unresolved D. Trimming shortened V by 4 bases and J by 2 bases, and 9 bases separated the two germline ends. The CDR3 length is 13 residues. Germline loops: CDR1 SQVTM, CDR2 ANQGSEA.

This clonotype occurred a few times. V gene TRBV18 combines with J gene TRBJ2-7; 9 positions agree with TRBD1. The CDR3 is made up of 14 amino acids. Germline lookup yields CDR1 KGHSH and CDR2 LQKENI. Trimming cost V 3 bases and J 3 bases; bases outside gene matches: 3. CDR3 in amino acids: CASSPDRGVYEQYV. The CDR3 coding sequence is TGTGCCAGCTCACCCGACAGGGGGGTCTACGAGCAGTACGTC.

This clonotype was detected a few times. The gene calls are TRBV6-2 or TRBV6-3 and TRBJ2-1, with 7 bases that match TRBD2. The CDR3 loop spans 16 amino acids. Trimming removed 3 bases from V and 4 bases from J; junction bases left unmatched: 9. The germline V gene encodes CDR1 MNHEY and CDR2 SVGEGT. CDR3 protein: CASSYWGGSSYNEQFF. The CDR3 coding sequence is TGTGCCAGCAGTTATTGGGGAGGGAGCTCTTACAATGAGCAGTTCTTC.

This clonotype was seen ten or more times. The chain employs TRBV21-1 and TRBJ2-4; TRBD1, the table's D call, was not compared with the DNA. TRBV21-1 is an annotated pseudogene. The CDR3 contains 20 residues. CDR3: CASSAPGTGQPSYGDDIQYF. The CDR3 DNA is TGTGCCAGCAGCGCCCCCGGGACAGGGCAACCAAGTTACGGAGATGACATTCAGTACTTC.

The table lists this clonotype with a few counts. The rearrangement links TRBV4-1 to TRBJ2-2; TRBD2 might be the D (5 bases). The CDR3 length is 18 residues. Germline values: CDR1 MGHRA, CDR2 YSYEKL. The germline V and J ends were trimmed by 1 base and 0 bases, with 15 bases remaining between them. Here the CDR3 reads CASSQGGWEQTNTGELFF. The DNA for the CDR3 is TGCGCCAGCAGCCAAGGAGGGTGGGAACAGACGAACACCGGGGAGCTGTTTTTT.

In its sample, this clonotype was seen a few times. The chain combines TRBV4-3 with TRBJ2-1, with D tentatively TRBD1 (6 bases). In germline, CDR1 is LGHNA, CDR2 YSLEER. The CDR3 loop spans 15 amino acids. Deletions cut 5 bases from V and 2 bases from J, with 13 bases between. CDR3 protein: CASSMRGSTYNEQFF. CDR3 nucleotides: TGCGCCAGCAGCATGAGGGGGTCCACCTACAATGAGCAGTTCTTC.

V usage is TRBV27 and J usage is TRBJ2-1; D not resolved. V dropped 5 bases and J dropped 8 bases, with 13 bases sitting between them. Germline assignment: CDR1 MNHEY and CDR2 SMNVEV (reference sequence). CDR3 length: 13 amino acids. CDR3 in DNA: TGTGCCAGCAGTCCATACGTTGGCGATGAGCAGTTCTTC. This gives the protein CASSPYVGDEQFF.

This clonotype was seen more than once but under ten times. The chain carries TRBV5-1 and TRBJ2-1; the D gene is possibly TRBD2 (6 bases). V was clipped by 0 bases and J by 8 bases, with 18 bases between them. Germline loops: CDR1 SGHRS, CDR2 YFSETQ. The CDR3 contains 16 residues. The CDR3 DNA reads TGCGCCAGCAGCTTGGCCGGGACTGCCGTTTACGATGAGCAGTTCTTC. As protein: CASSLAGTAVYDEQFF.

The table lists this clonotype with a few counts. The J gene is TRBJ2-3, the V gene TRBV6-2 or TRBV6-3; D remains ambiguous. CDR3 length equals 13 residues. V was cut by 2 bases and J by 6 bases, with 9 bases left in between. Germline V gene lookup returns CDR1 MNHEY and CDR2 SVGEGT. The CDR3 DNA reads TGTGCCAGCAGTTACAAGGACCTCGATACGCAGTATTTT. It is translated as CASSYKDLDTQYF.